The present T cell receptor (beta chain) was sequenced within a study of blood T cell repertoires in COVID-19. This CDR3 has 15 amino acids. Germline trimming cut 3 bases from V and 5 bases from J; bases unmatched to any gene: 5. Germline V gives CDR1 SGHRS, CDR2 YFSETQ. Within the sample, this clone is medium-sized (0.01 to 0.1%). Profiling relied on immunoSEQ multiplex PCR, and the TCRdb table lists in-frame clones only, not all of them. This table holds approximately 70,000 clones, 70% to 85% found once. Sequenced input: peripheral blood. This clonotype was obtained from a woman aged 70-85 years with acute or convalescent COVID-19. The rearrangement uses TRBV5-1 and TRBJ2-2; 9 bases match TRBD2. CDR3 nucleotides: TGCGCCAGCAGCTGGGGAGGACTAGCGACCGGGGAGCTGTTTTTT. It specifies CASSWGGLATGELFF.